This is a list of T cell receptor beta chains from one sample in a study of cytomegalovirus exposure and HLA in healthy donors. Using immunoSEQ multiplex PCR, the repertoire was profiled, and TCRdb retains in-frame clones only, with some absent. This sample yields about 98,000 clones, of which roughly 87% are seen a single time; 6.3% belongs to the top ten. Sequencing used PBMCs. The receptors originated from a man in his late teens or twenties in good health and CMV-seropositive. Each CDR3 is given with its conserved first and last residue. Fields, in order: D gene, V gene, J gene, clone size, CDR3 protein, CDR3 DNA. A D gene is named only where the DNA matches it firmly. The size entry is marked missing in some rows and otherwise reads once, few, many or a size class.

>-|TRBV27|TRBJ1-2|-
CASSSQTNYGYTF
TGTGCCAGCAGTTCTCAGACTAACTATGGCTACACCTTC
>-|TRBV7-9|TRBJ2-7|-
CASSPVSYEQYF
TGTGCCAGCAGCCCCGTGTCCTACGAGCAGTACTTC
>-|TRBV14|TRBJ2-5|-
CASSNGQQETQYF
TGTGCCAGCAGCAACGGACAGCAAGAGACCCAGTACTTC
>-|TRBV14|TRBJ2-2|once
CASSQVGQGKTGELFF
TGTGCCAGCAGCCAAGTCGGCCAGGGGAAGACCGGGGAGCTGTTTTTT
>-|TRBV7-6|TRBJ2-2|-
CASSRGGSGPRPGELFF
TGTGCCAGCAGCAGAGGAGGGAGCGGGCCGCGACCCGGGGAGCTGTTTTTT
>TRBD2|TRBV18|TRBJ2-1|-
CASSPERAGAYNEQFF
TGTGCCAGCTCACCAGAGCGAGCGGGGGCTTACAATGAGCAGTTCTTC
>-|TRBV5-1|TRBJ1-5|-
CASSLEGDNQPQHF
TGCGCCAGCAGCTTGGAAGGGGACAATCAGCCCCAGCATTTT
>-|TRBV28|TRBJ2-7|-
CASSSQTVAYEQYF
TGTGCCAGCAGTTCCCAGACAGTAGCCTACGAGCAGTACTTC
>-|TRBV29-1|TRBJ2-3|-
CSVHGQYTDTQYF
TGCAGCGTCCACGGACAGTACACAGATACGCAGTATTTT
>TRBD1|TRBV5-1|TRBJ1-1|once
CASSPSLRLDRASTEAFF
TGCGCCAGCAGCCCTTCTTTAAGGCTCGACAGGGCCTCCACTGAAGCTTTCTTT
>TRBD1|TRBV7-3|TRBJ2-7|few
CASSQTGNHEQYF
TGTGCCAGCAGCCAGACAGGGAACCACGAGCAGTACTTC
>-|TRBV4-3|TRBJ1-2|-
CASSQESATGYGYTF
TGCGCCAGCAGCCAAGAGTCAGCGACAGGATATGGCTACACCTTC
>-|TRBV27|TRBJ2-1|-
CASSQARDYNEQFF
TGTGCCAGCAGCCAAGCACGGGACTACAATGAGCAGTTCTTC
>-|TRBV4-3|TRBJ2-7|-
CASSQYESRSYEQYF
TGCGCCAGCAGCCAATATGAGTCCCGCTCCTACGAGCAGTACTTC
>TRBD1|TRBV2|TRBJ1-1|-
CASCTRGLTEAFF
TGTGCCAGCTGCACGAGGGGGCTGACTGAAGCTTTCTTT
>-|TRBV27|TRBJ2-7|-
CASSFLPGAEQYF
TGTGCCAGCAGTTTTCTCCCGGGAGCCGAGCAGTACTTC
>-|TRBV6-5|TRBJ1-6|-
CASSALEGSSPLHF
TGTGCCAGCAGCGCACTGGAGGGTAGTTCACCCCTCCACTTT
>-|TRBV7-2|TRBJ2-7|-
CASSPNTGSYEQYF
TGTGCCAGCAGTCCTAATACAGGGTCCTACGAGCAGTACTTC
>-|TRBV7-6|TRBJ2-7|-
CASSFGQYYEQYF
TGTGCCAGCAGCTTCGGACAGTACTACGAGCAGTACTTC
>-|TRBV9|TRBJ2-2|-
CASSADPGAGELFF
TGTGCCAGCAGCGCCGATCCGGGAGCCGGGGAGCTGTTTTTT
>-|TRBV19|TRBJ2-5|-
CASSIDGWGEETQYF
TGTGCCAGTAGTATAGATGGATGGGGGGAAGAGACCCAGTACTTC
>TRBD2|TRBV6-1|TRBJ2-3|-
CASSESSGGPDTQYF
TGTGCCAGCAGTGAATCTAGCGGGGGGCCAGATACGCAGTATTTT